This T cell receptor (beta chain) emerged from a study of blood T cell repertoires in COVID-19. The repertoire was sequenced with immunoSEQ multiplex PCR; TCRdb's copy has only in-frame clones and lacks some. This sample has 200,000 to 300,000 clones, with 65% to 85% found just once. After removal of 4 bases from V and 9 bases from J, the junction contained 12 bases not matched to a gene. This CDR3 is built from 15 residues. Germline CDR1 reads SGHRS; CDR2 reads YFSETQ. The source of this sequence is a human donor in a cohort sampled during active COVID-19. The genes are TRBV5-1 and TRBJ1-1; 10 nucleotides match TRBD1. Sequenced material: peripheral blood. CDR3 residues: CASSVGTGAIIKAFF. DNA of the CDR3: TGCGCCAGCAGCGTTGGGACAGGGGCTATAATAAAAGCTTTCTTT.